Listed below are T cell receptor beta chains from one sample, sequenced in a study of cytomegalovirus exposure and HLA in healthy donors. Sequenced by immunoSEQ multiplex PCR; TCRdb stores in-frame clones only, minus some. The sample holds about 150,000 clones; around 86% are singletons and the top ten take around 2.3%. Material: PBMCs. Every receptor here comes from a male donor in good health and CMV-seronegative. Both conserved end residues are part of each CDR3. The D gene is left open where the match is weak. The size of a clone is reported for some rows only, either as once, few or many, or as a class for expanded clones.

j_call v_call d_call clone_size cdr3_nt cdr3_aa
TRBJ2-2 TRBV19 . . TGTGCCAGTAGTATTTCTGCCAGTAACACCGGGGAGCTGTTTTTT CASSISASNTGELFF
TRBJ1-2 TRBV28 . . TGTGCCAGCAGAGCATTCAGGGTAGGGTTCACCTTC CASRAFRVGFTF
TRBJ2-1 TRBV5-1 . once TGCGCCAGCAGCCCGGGGAATGGTGGGGGGGCCAATGAGCAGTTCTTC CASSPGNGGGANEQFF
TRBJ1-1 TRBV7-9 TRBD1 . TGTGCCAGCAGCTACAGGGGAGGCGGTGAAGCTTTCTTT CASSYRGGGEAFF
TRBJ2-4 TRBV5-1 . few TGCGCCAGCAGCTTGGGGGCTGGGGCCAAAAACATTCAGTACTTC CASSLGAGAKNIQYF
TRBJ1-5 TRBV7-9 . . TGTGCCAGCAGCGGACAGTATAGCAATCAGCCCCAGCATTTT CASSGQYSNQPQHF
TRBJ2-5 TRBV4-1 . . TGCGCCAGCAGCCAAGGGGCCGTACAAGAGACCCAGTACTTC CASSQGAVQETQYF
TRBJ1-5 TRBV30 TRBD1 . TGTGCCTGGGGCAGGGGGTATAGCAATCAGCCCCAGCATTTT CAWGRGYSNQPQHF
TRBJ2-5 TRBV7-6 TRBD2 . TGTGCCAGCAGCTTAACTAGCGGGGCGGGGGAGACCCAGTACTTC CASSLTSGAGETQYF
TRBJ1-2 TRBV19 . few TGTGGCAGTAAAGGCAGGAACTATGGCTACACCTTC CGSKGRNYGYTF
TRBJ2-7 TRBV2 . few TGTGCCAGCATGGGACTTGAGTACGAGCAGTACTTC CASMGLEYEQYF
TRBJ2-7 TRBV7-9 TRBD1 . TGTGCCAGCTGTGTCGACAGGGCGGAGATCCACGAGCAGTACTTC CASCVDRAEIHEQYF
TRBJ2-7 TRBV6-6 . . TGTGCCAGCAGCCCCGAGGGCCTCTACGAGCAGTACTTC CASSPEGLYEQYF
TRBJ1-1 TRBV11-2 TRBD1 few TGTGCCAGCAGCCGCCCGGGACAGGTGAACACTGAAGCTTTCTTT CASSRPGQVNTEAFF
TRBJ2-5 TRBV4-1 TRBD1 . TGCGCCAGCAGCCAACCGGGGCAGGGGGCGATTGAGACCCAGTACTTC CASSQPGQGAIETQYF
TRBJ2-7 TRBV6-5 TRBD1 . TGTGCCAGCAGGCAAACCGGGACAGGGGACTACGAGCAGTACTTC CASRQTGTGDYEQYF
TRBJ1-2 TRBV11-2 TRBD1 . TGTGCCAGCAGCCCCCCCGGGACAGACCTGGCGGGTGGCTACACCTTC CASSPPGTDLAGGYTF
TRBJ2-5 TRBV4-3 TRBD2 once TGCGCCAGCAGCCAAGATGGAGCGGGGGGGGAGACCCAGTACTTC CASSQDGAGGETQYF
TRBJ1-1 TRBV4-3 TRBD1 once TGCGCCAGCAGCCAAGAGGACAGGGCCAACACTGAAGCTTTCTTT CASSQEDRANTEAFF
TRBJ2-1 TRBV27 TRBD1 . TGTGCCAGCAGTTCCCGGCAGGGGGCAAATCAGTTCTTC CASSSRQGANQFF